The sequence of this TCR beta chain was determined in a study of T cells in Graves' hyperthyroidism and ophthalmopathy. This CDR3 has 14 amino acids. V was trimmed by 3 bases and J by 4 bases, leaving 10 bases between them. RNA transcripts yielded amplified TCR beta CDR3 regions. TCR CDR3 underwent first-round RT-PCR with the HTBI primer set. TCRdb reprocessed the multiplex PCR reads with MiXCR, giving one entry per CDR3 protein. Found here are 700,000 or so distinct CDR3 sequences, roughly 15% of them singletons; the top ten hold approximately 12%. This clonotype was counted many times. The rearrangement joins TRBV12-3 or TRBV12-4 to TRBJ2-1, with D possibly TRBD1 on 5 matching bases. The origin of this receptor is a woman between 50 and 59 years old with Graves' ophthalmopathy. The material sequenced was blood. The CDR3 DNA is TGTGCCAGCAGTTTTTTGAACAGGTACAATGAGCAGTTCTTC. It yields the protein CASSFLNRYNEQFF.